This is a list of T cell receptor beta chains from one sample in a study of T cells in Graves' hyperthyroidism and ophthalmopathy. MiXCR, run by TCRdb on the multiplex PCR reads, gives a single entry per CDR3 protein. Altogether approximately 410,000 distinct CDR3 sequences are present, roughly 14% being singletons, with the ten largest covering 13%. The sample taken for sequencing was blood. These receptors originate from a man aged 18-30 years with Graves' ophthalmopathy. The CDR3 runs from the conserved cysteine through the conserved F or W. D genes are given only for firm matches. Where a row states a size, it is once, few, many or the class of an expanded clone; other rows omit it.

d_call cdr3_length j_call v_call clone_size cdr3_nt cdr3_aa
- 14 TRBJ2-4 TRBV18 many TGTGCCAGCTCACCCCCGGTGGGCAAAAACATTCAGTACTTC CASSPPVGKNIQYF
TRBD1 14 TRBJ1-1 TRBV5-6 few TGTGCCAGCAGCTACGGGACAGGGGGTACTGAAGCTTTCTTT CASSYGTGGTEAFF
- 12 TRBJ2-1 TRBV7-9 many TGTGCCAGCAGCTCGGACTACTTTGAGCAGTTCTTC CASSSDYFEQFF
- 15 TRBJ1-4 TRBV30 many TGTGCCTGGAGTTCCACAGGGTCCTCTAATGAAAAACTGTTTTTT CAWSSTGSSNEKLFF
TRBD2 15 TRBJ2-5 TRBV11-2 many TGTGCCAGCAGCCACCTAGCGGGGGGGTCAGAGACCCAGTACTTC CASSHLAGGSETQYF
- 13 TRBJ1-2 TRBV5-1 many TGCGCCAGCAGCTTAGGAGAAGGAGATGGCTACACCTTC CASSLGEGDGYTF
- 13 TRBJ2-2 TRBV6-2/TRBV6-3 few TGTGCCAGCAGTTACTCGAGTATCGGGGAGCTGTTTTTT CASSYSSIGELFF
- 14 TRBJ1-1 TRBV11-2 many TGTGCCAGCAGCCAAGGACCTCCCGAGGCTGAAGCTTTCTTT CASSQGPPEAEAFF
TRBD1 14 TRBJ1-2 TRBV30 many TGTGCCTGGAGTGTGAGGGACAGGCTTTATGGCTACACCTTC CAWSVRDRLYGYTF
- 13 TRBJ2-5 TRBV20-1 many TGCAGTGCTAAATCCCAGGGTTGGAGGACCCAGTACTTC CSAKSQGWRTQYF
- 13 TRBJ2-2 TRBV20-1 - TGCAGTGCTAGGACAGCAATCACCGGGGAGCTGTTTTTT CSARTAITGELFF
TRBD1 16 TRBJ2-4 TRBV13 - TGTGCCAGCAGCCCGTGGGGGACAGGGGCCAAAAACATTCAGTACTTC CASSPWGTGAKNIQYF
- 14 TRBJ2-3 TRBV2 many TGTGCCAGCAGGCGGGACGCCGGAGGAGATACGCAGTATTTT CASRRDAGGDTQYF
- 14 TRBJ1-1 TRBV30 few TGTGCCTGGAGTCGGGCCCAGAGGGGCACTGAAGCTTTCTTT CAWSRAQRGTEAFF
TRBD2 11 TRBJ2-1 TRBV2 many TGTGCCAGCAAGACTAGCCTGGTGCAGTTCTTC CASKTSLVQFF
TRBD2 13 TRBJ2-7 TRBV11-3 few TGTGCCAGCAGCCGACTAGCGGGAGCCGAGCAGTACTTC CASSRLAGAEQYF
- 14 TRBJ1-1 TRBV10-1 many TGCGCCAGCAGGCCCCGGGCGGGGGGCACTGAAGCTTTCTTT CASRPRAGGTEAFF
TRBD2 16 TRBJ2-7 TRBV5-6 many TGTGCCAGCAGCCTAGCGGGAAACTACCCTCCTTGGGAGCAGTACTTC CASSLAGNYPPWEQYF
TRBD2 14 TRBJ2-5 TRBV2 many TGTGCCAGCAGACTAGCGGGCTTCCAAGAGACCCAGTACTTC CASRLAGFQETQYF
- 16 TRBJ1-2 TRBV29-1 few TGCAGCGTTGAACTGGCTGCAGGGACCAGGGTTTATGGCTACACCTTC CSVELAAGTRVYGYTF
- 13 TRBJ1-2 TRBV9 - TGTGCCAGCAGCCCCCCGGCACTCAGCGGCTACACCTTC CASSPPALSGYTF
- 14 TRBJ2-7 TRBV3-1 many TGTGCCAGCAGCCCCCGGGACGGGCTCTACGAGCAGTACTTC CASSPRDGLYEQYF
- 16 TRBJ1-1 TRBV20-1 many TGCAGTGCCTCGACCCGGGACGTACTCGAGAACACTGAAGCTTTCTTT CSASTRDVLENTEAFF
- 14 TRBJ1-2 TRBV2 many TGTGCCAGCAGTCCCGGGACCTATCCCTATGGCTACACCTTC CASSPGTYPYGYTF
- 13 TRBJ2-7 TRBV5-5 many TGTGCCAGCAGCTTGCCAGGGAATGACGAGCAGTACTTC CASSLPGNDEQYF
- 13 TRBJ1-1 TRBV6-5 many TGTGCCAGCAGTTACCCCAGGGACACTGAAGCTTTCTTT CASSYPRDTEAFF
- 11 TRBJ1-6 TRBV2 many TGTGCCAGCGGATGGAGTTCACCCCTCCACTTT CASGWSSPLHF